This T cell receptor beta chain was identified during a study of vaccination and CD4 T cells after COVID-19. Whole-study context: As their vaccination, participants received two doses of either BNT162b2 or mRNA-1273 vaccine. Ranging from 14 to 241, the interval between dose two and post-vaccine sampling had a median of roughly 2.5 months.

Stated time point: late sampling 161 to 241 days after vaccination in three convalescent patients. TCRdb itself ran the PCR reads through MiXCR, one entry per CDR3 protein. The sample lists tens of thousands of distinct CDR3 sequences, 45% to 50% occurring once. The V gene lost 7 bases and the J gene lost 8 bases, with 15 bases spanning the gap. The CDR3 contains 14 residues. The V gene's germline CDR1 is MNHNS and CDR2 SASEGT. The chain links TRBV6-1 to TRBJ1-6, with D possibly matching TRBD1 (6 bases). This sequence was found in a human donor who had recovered from COVID-19. The source material was CD4+ T cells from blood, sampled about 7 months after SARS-CoV-2 vaccination. The CDR3 DNA reads as TGTGCCAGCACCGTTACAGGGAGGGATTCACCCCTCCACTTT. Translating gives CASTVTGRDSPLHF.